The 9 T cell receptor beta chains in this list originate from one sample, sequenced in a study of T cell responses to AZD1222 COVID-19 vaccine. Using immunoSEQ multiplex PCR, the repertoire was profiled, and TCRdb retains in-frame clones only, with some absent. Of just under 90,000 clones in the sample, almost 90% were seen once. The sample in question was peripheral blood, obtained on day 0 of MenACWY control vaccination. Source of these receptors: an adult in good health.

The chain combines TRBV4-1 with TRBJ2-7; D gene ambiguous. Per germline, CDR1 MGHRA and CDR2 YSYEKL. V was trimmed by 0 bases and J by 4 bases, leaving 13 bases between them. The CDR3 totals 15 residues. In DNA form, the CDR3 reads TGCGCCAGCAGCCAAGATGTGCGCAGTTCTTACGAGCAGTACTTC. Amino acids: CASSQDVRSSYEQYF.

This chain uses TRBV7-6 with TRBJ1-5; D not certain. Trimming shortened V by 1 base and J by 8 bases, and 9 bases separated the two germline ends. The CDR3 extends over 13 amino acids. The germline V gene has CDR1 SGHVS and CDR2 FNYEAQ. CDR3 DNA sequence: TGTGCCAGCAGCTTAGGGCGCGGGGAGCCCCAGCATTTT. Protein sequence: CASSLGRGEPQHF.

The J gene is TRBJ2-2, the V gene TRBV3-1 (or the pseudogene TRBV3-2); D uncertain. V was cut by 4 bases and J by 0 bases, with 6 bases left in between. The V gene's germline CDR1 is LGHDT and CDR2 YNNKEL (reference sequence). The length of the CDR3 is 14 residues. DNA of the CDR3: TGTGCCAGCAGCCCTTACGCGAACACCGGGGAGCTGTTTTTT. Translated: CASSPYANTGELFF.

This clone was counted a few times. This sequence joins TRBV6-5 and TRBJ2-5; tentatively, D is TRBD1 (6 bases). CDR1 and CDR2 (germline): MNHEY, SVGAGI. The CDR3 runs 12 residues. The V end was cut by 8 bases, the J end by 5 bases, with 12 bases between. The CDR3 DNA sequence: TGTGCCAGCGAGTACAGGGCGGAGACCCAGTACTTC. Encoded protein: CASEYRAETQYF.

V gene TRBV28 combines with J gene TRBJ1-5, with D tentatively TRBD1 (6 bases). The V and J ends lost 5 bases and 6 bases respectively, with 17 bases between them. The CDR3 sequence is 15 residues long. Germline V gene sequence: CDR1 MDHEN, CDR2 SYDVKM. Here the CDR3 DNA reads TGTGCCAGCAGTGTTACACAGGGAACGGGTCAGCCCCAGCATTTT. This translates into CASSVTQGTGQPQHF.

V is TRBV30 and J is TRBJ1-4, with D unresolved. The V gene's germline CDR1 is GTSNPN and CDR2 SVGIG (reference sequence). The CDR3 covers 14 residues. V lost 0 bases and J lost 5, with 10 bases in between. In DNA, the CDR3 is TGTGCCTGGAGTGTAAAGGAGTCCAATGAAAAACTGTTTTTT. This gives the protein CAWSVKESNEKLFF.

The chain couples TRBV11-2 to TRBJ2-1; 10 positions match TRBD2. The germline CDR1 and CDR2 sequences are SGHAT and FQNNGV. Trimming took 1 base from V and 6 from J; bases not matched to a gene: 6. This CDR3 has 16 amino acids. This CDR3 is CASSLAPAGGLNEQFF. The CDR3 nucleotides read TGTGCCAGCAGCTTAGCCCCAGCGGGGGGGCTCAATGAGCAGTTCTTC.

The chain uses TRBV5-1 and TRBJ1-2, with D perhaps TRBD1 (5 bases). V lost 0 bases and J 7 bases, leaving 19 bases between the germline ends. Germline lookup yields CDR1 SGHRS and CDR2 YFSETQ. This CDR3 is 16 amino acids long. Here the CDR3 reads CASSLAWGPENGGYTF. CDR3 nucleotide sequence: TGCGCCAGCAGCTTGGCCTGGGGACCCGAGAACGGTGGCTACACCTTC.

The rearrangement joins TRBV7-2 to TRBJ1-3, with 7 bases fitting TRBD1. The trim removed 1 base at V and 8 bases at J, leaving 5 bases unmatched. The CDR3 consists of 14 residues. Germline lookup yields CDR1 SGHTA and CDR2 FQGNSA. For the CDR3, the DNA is TGTGCCAGCAGCTTAGAGACAGGGACCGACACCATATATTTT. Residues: CASSLETGTDTIYF.